Listed below are T cell receptor beta chains from one sample, sequenced in a study of blood T cell repertoires in COVID-19. Method: immunoSEQ multiplex PCR; TCRdb's copy keeps in-frame clones and lacks some. Of some 60,000 clones listed, 91% are singletons. Sequenced: peripheral blood. These receptors came from a man aged 60 to 69 with acute or convalescent COVID-19. Each CDR3 is given without its conserved first and last residue. The order of the fields is V gene, J gene, CDR3 protein.

TRBV5-6	TRBJ2-3	ASSPGTLPTDTQY
TRBV7-3	TRBJ2-3	ASSPDRGYTDTQY
TRBV6-2/TRBV6-3	TRBJ2-1	ASSYSGLVGSYNEQF
TRBV24-1	TRBJ2-5	ATSDAGQGQETQY
TRBV4-1	TRBJ1-4	ASTPQIGTDPEKLF
TRBV19	TRBJ2-2	ASTDRAYTGELF
TRBV7-9	TRBJ2-3	ASSSRGTDTQY
TRBV5-4	TRBJ2-2	ASSPWGGRIGELF
TRBV5-8	TRBJ2-3	ASSLDSGGGRNTQY
TRBV28	TRBJ2-3	ASSLTGADTQY
TRBV7-2	TRBJ2-7	ASSLATSGDSYEQY
TRBV4-1	TRBJ1-1	ASSRRKQGEEARFEAF
TRBV4-1	TRBJ1-5	ASSQEGMGGPIFNQPQH
TRBV6-5	TRBJ2-5	ASSYSRWTGQETQY
TRBV19	TRBJ1-5	ASSRQYHNSNQPQH
TRBV3-1/TRBV3-2	TRBJ1-1	ASSQDPGSTEAF
TRBV9	TRBJ2-1	ASSVQSGSYNEQF
TRBV7-6	TRBJ2-1	ASSVGTGYRNEQF
TRBV27	TRBJ2-5	ASIQPGQEKETQY
TRBV2	TRBJ2-7	ASSIRTAYEQY
TRBV7-9	TRBJ2-7	ASSLFASGNYEQY
TRBV7-3	TRBJ2-1	ASSPVGSSYNEQF
TRBV7-8	TRBJ1-1	ASSPRDYEAF
TRBV24-1	TRBJ1-2	ATSEGLVGYT
TRBV11-2	TRBJ1-1	ASSFQGTTEAF
TRBV7-2	TRBJ2-4	ASSLDMGRINIQY
TRBV6-4	TRBJ2-3	ASSDSAGFGTDTQY
TRBV24-1	TRBJ2-2	ATRETGAGGELF
TRBV7-8	TRBJ2-3	ASSFLAGGEGTDTQY
TRBV13	TRBJ1-1	ASSYRSGAF
TRBV28	TRBJ2-5	ASSPSGPIQETQY
TRBV30	TRBJ2-1	AWSVAVYNEQF
TRBV6-5	TRBJ2-7	ASSRTSGYEQY
TRBV30	TRBJ2-1	AWTSSASGRVIGQF
TRBV7-6	TRBJ2-2	ASSLDRVSANTGELF
TRBV5-5	TRBJ1-5	ASSWNPRGDGNQPQH
TRBV6-4	TRBJ2-7	ASSPGTGAVGEQY
TRBV12-3/TRBV12-4	TRBJ2-6	ASSINVLT
TRBV9	TRBJ2-7	ASSPGTSDGDEQY